Here is one TCR beta chain with its context. Its antigen is still unknown. One end of the junction fails to match germline, which may point to a read error. The record originates from a study of cytomegalovirus exposure and HLA in healthy donors. Points from the study as a whole: More than 150 TCR beta chains were listed as cytomegalovirus-associated.

The germline gives CDR1 DFQATT, CDR2 SNEGSKA (reference sequence). CDR3 length: 11 amino acids. It was with 60 Vbeta and 13 Jbeta primers that the PCR ran. Produced via immunoSEQ multiplex PCR; TCRdb's table is partial and in-frame only. Among approximately 100,000 clones, roughly 82% were seen once, and the ten largest hold about 1.6%. This clonotype originated in a man aged 50-59 years in good health and CMV-seronegative. Sequencing was carried out using PBMCs. The chain couples TRBV20-1 to TRBJ2-2, with 8 nucleotides matching TRBD1. CDR3 protein: CSARVGQGWVF. The CDR3 region has the DNA TGCAGTGCTAGAGTTGGACAGGGCTGGGTTTTT.